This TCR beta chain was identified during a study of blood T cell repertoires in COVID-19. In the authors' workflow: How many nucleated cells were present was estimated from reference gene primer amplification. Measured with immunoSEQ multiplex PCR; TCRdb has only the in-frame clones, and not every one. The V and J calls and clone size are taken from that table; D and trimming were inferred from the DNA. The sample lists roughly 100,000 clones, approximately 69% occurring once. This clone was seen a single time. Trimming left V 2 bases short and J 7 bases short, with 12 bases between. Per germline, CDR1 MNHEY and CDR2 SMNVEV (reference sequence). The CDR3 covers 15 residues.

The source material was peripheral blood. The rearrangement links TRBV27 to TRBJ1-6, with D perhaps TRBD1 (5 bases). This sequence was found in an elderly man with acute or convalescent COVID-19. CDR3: CASSLRARENSPLHF. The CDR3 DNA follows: TGTGCCAGCAGTTTAAGGGCCAGGGAAAATTCACCCCTCCACTTT.